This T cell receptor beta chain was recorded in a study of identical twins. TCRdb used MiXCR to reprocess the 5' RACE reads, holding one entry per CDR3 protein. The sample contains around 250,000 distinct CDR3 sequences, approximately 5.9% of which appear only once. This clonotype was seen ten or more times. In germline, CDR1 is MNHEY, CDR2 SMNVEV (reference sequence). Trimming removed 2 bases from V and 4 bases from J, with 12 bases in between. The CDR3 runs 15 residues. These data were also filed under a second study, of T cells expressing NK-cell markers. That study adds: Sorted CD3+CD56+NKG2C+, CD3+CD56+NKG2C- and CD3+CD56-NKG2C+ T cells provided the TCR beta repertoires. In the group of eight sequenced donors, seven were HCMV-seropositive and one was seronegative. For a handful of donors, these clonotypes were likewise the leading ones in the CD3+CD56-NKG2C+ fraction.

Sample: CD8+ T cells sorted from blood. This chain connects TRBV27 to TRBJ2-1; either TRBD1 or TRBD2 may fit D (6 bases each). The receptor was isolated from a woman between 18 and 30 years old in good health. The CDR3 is CASSLGLGGYNEQFF. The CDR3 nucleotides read TGTGCCAGCAGTTTAGGATTAGGGGGGTACAATGAGCAGTTCTTC.